This TCR beta chain was found in a study of blood T cells in healthy people across ages (dated by TCRdb to the mid-2010s). In terms of the full investigation: In model experiments, template switching captured about one uniquely barcoded TCR beta cDNA molecule for every two T cells. Using deep sequencing normalized with unique cDNA molecular identifiers, the study measured how TCR beta repertoire diversity changes with age. Donors were grouped into four age groups: young (average roughly 15 years), middle-aged (39), aged (approximately 67) and long-lived (approximately 81). Using the same blood draw, the study looked at two additional independent replicas of 1 million unique cDNA reads for two donors, one aged 18 to 30 and the other aged 80 or older. The full study reports these points: The CMV infection status of donors was not known, potentially confounding age-related changes in expanded clonotypes. Estimates of total diversity from one million sequenced T cells were regarded as lower bounds and underestimates. A strong correlation was found between observed TCR beta diversity and the percentage of naive T cells measured by flow cytometry. Compared with the aged group, the long-lived group had more naive CD4+ T cells, fewer expanded clones and increased TCR diversity, suggesting age selection. Observed TCR beta diversity per million T cells fell roughly linearly with age, and a significant reduction was already apparent by age about 38. Because profiling used bulk unsorted PBMCs, naive and antigen-experienced compartments could not be compared conclusively.

Library preparation used 5' RACE. The data were produced on an Illumina HiSeq 2500. A second PCR of about 7 to 12 cycles was run with a J-beta primer mix and a sample-barcoded 5' primer. A template-switch 5' adaptor carrying 12 random nucleotides introduced a unique molecular identifier onto each TCR beta cDNA molecule. Each sample yielded at least 3 million CDR3-containing paired-end reads. First-strand cDNA was synthesized from all RNA with the Mint cDNA synthesis kit, primed by a TRBC-specific oligonucleotide. Following uracil-DNA glycosylase treatment, a first 18-cycle PCR with universal primers M1SS and BC2_uni_R was performed on all cDNA. Per the authors' processing: Each sample was normalized by randomly selecting 1 million high-quality reads, each carrying a distinct molecular identifier. Instead of being binned into consensus sequences, reads that shared molecular identifiers were thrown out. MiTCR, set to a Q25 quality threshold and the strictest error-elimination algorithm, was used for CDR3 identification, clonotype clustering and error correction. A nonparametric unseen species model using Euler transformation provided a lower-bound estimate of total TCR beta diversity. TCRdb reprocessed the public reads (quality trimming at Q25 with fastp, clone calling with MiXCR) and kept in-frame beta chains. Merged by CDR3 protein, the rows form single entries marked with the most common genes and DNA. The V and J calls reflect TCRdb's pipeline rather than the authors' work. The sample table records some 760,000 distinct CDR3 sequences; around a quarter of these occur just once. The ten top clones hold 9.4% of the sample.

This clonotype was seen repeatedly, ten times or more. Its antigen is still unknown. No base quality values were provided; no much bigger clone lies one nucleotide off. Sequences DFQATT (CDR1) and SNEGSKA (CDR2) are obtained from the germline V gene (reference sequence). The junction shows trimming of 0 bases on V and 8 bases on J, plus 16 bases between the germline ends. The CDR3 numbers 15 residues from cysteine through phenylalanine. Just CDR3 DNA is preserved here, 45 bases in frame from base 1. The donors were roughly 39 Caucasian individuals from Russia, aged roughly 6 to 100 years, who were systemically healthy. Each donor gave around 9.8 milliliters of peripheral blood, collected into EDTA-treated Vacutainer tubes. Ficoll-Paque density-gradient centrifugation was used to isolate PBMCs, with at least 6 million per sample. Trizol reagent was used to extract total RNA from the PBMCs, yielding at least 5 micrograms per sample. The percentages of naive CD45RAhigh/CD27high T cells were determined by flow cytometry on a PBMC aliquot from every donor.

The sample also formed part of further work on T cells of mothers and their children. As described in the second report: Donors were nine systemically healthy Caucasian individuals: three mothers and their six children. cDNA synthesis used all of the extracted RNA, with approximately 1.4 ug of RNA in each 15 ul reaction. In the second PCR, sample barcodes and 2-4 random nucleotides were introduced via the M1S primer. Each mother yielded over 9.5 million TCR beta CDR3 reads and each child 2.5 million to 3 million reads. In both related and unrelated pairs, thymic selection shapes the output of TCR recombination in a similar way, with inherited differences having only a minor effect. Related mother-child pairs always showed normalized repertoire overlap that was slightly higher than in unrelated mother-child pairs, though the difference was never significant. With a sensitivity of 90 to 100 clones per million clonotypes, no persistent microchimeric T cell clones were detected. Deep NGS was used in the study to compare the TCR beta repertoires of mothers and children and to look for features that separate related mother-child pairs from unrelated individuals. The mean age was roughly 40 +/- 4 years for the mothers and roughly 10 +/- 4 years for the children. Libraries were sequenced on Illumina HiSeq 2000 with 100+100 nt paired-end reads after adapter ligation with NEBNext reagents. To prevent cross-contamination, the mother and child libraries were prepared one month apart and sequenced in separate runs. For each donor, between about 450,000 and 2,300,000 distinct TCR beta clonotypes were identified. Naive TCR beta clonotypes were estimated from low-frequency clonotypes matched to each donor's FACS-determined naive share, without sorting.

Recombination connected TRBV20-1 to TRBJ1-4; the D gene is perhaps TRBD1, from 5 matching bases. The sequenced material came from blood. This TCR came from a boy between 10 and 17 years old in good health. For the CDR3, the sequence is CSARDPRKGQEKLFF. DNA sequence: TGCAGTGCTAGAGATCCCAGGAAGGGGCAGGAAAAACTGTTTTTT.